Judged by abundance, the clone carrying this T cell receptor (beta chain) is medium-sized. Its antigen is unknown. The source of the sample is a study of neoadjuvant nivolumab and ipilimumab in lung cancer. Study overall: Nivolumab 3 mg/kg was given days 1, 15 and 29, plus ipilimumab 1 mg/kg day 1 in combination. General study findings and limits: Only two of four nivolumab-treated tumors gained richness and clonality by surgery. A small number of samples were TCR sequenced. Pathologic regression was not significantly tied to TCR clonality.

The data were produced by immunoSEQ multiplex PCR, yet TCRdb's version contains in-frame clones alone and is incomplete. This table has tens of thousands of clones, 89% appearing once. This CDR3 has 15 amino acids. V shed 1 base and J shed 5 bases, with 15 bases lying between them. From germline, CDR1 is WSHSY and CDR2 SAAADI. Sequenced material: peripheral blood, taken before neoadjuvant nivolumab, alone or with ipilimumab. The sequence came from an adult with non-small cell lung cancer. This sequence joins TRBV10-2 and TRBJ2-7; tentatively, D is TRBD2 (5 bases). CDR3 region: CASSELSTTSNEQYF. CDR3 sequence (DNA): TGCGCCAGCAGTGAGTTATCGACTACGAGCAACGAGCAGTACTTC.